This T cell receptor (beta chain) was obtained from a study of OX40 agonist ivuxolimab in advanced cancers. About the research overall: Patients received ivuxolimab, an agonistic anti-OX40 (CD134) antibody. The patients received ivuxolimab by intravenous route every 2 weeks at 0.01 to 10 mg/kg. Study findings and constraints: Dose levels from 0.1 to 3.0 mg/kg saw CD4+ and CD8+ blood T cells expand clonally by week 6. Mean expanded clone counts were higher in CD8+ than CD4+ T cells.

On this clone: Its antigen is unidentified.

The repertoire was sequenced with immunoSEQ multiplex PCR; TCRdb's copy has only in-frame clones and lacks some. Among 60,000 to 85,000 clones listed, approximately 90% were seen once. The specimen comprised CD4+ or CD8+ T cells sorted from blood, sampled in a trial of the OX40 agonist ivuxolimab. The TCR comes from an adult with an advanced solid tumor such as melanoma, head and neck, liver or kidney cancer.

The CDR3 DNA sequence: TGTGCCAGCAGCTTCCAAAACCCCGATACGCAGTATTTT. This sequence encodes CASSFQNPDTQYF. The V call is TRBV7-9, the J call TRBJ2-3; D is ambiguous. Trimming removed 3 bases from V and 6 bases from J, with 10 bases in between. The CDR3 spans 13 residues. Looked up from germline, CDR1 is SEHNR and CDR2 is FQNEAQ (reference sequence).